Listed here is a single T cell receptor (beta chain). Its antigen is unidentified. This CDR3 contains 14 residues. Germline V gene sequence: CDR1 LNHNV, CDR2 YYDKDF (reference sequence). V lost 2 bases and J lost 0, with 7 bases in between. Once RNA had been extracted, it was reverse transcribed into cDNA to act as the sequencing template. The repertoire was sequenced with immunoSEQ multiplex PCR; TCRdb's copy has only in-frame clones and lacks some. The sample lists over 90,000 clones, around three fifths occurring once. These data are taken from a study of CD8+ T cells in alopecia areata. Study conclusions and caveats: Normal scalp had lower clonality than lesional scalp, with alopecia totalis/universalis lesions showing this most strongly. Patients shared TCRs less clearly than mice did, possibly for HLA-related reasons. Sequenced scalp T cells also include alphabeta T cells resident in normal skin.

T lymphocytes (CD4+ and CD8+) were sorted from PBMCs. The chain couples TRBV15 to TRBJ2-5; possibly TRBD1 for D (6 bases). This clonotype originated in a human donor in good health. Input material: CD4+ T cells sorted from blood. The CDR3 sequence: CATSRQGYQETQYF. Written as DNA, the CDR3 is TGTGCCACCAGCAGACAGGGGTACCAAGAGACCCAGTACTTC.